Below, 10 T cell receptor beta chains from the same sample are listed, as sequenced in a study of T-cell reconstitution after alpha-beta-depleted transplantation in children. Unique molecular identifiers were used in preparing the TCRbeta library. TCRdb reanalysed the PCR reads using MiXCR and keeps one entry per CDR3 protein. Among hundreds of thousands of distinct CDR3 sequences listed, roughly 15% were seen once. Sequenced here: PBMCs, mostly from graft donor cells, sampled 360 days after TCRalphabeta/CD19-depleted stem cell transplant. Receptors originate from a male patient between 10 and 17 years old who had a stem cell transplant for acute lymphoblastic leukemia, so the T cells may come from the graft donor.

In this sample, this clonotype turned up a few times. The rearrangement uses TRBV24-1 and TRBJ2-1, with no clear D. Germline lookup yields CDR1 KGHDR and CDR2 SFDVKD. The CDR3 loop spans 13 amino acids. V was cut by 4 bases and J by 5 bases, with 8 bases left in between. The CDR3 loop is CATSDSHHNEQFF. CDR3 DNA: TGTGCCACCAGTGACTCCCACCACAATGAGCAGTTCTTC.

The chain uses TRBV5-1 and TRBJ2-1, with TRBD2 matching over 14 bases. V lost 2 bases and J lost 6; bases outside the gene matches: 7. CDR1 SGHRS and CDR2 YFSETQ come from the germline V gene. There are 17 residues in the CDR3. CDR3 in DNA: TGCGCCAGCAGCTTTGGGGGACTAGCGGGAGCGGGCAATGAGCAGTTCTTC. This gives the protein CASSFGGLAGAGNEQFF.

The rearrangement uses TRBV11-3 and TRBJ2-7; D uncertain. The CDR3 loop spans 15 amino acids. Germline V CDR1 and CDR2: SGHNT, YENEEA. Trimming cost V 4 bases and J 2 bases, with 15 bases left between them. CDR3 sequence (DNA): TGTGCCAGCAGCTCCAACCCTGGGAACCCCTACGAGCAGTACTTC. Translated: CASSSNPGNPYEQYF.

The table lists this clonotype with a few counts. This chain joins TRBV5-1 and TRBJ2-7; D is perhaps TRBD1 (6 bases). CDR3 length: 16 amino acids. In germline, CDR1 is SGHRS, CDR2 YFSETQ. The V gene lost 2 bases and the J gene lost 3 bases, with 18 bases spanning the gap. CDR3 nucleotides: TGCGCCAGCAGCTTTGGGTTCCGCGACAGGCGCTACGAGCAGTACTTC. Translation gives CASSFGFRDRRYEQYF.

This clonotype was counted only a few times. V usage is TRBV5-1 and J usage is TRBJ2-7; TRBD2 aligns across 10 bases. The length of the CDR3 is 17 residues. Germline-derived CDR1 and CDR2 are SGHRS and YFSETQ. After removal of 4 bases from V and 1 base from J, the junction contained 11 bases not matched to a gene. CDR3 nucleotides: TGCGCCAGCAGCACAGGTGGACTAGCGGACACGTCCTACGAGCAGTACTTC. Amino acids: CASSTGGLADTSYEQYF.

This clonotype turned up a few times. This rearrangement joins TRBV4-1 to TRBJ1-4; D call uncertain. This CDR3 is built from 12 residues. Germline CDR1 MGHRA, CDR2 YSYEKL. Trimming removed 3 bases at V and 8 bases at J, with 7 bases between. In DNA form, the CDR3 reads TGCGCCAGCAGCCACCCGAGGGAAAAACTGTTTTTT. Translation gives CASSHPREKLFF.

The CDR3 here is CASSIVGGFTGELFF. The DNA of the CDR3 is TGTGCCAGTAGTATAGTAGGCGGCTTCACCGGGGAGCTGTTTTTT. V and J are TRBV19 and TRBJ2-2; the D is unclear. The ends were cut back, 1 base at V and 4 bases at J, with 10 bases in the middle. The CDR3 has 15 amino acids. Germline V gene data show CDR1 as LNHDA and CDR2 as SQIVND (reference sequence).

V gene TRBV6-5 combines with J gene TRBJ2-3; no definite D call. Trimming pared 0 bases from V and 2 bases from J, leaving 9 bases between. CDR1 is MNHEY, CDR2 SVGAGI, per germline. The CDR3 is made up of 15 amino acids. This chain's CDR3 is CASSYSIGYTDTQYF. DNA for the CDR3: TGTGCCAGCAGTTACTCGATTGGGTACACAGATACGCAGTATTTT.

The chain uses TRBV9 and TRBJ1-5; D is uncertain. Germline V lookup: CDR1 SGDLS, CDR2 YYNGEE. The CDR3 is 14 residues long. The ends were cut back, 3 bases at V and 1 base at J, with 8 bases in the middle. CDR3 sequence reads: CASSGSYSNQPQHF. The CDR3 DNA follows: TGTGCCAGCAGCGGCAGTTACAGCAATCAGCCCCAGCATTTT.

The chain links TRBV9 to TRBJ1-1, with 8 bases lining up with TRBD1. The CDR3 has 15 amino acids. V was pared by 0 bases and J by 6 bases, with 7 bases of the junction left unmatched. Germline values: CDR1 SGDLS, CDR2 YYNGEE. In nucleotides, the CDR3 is TGTGCCAGCAGCGTAGAGGGGACAGGAGGTCCTGAAGCTTTCTTT. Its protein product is CASSVEGTGGPEAFF.